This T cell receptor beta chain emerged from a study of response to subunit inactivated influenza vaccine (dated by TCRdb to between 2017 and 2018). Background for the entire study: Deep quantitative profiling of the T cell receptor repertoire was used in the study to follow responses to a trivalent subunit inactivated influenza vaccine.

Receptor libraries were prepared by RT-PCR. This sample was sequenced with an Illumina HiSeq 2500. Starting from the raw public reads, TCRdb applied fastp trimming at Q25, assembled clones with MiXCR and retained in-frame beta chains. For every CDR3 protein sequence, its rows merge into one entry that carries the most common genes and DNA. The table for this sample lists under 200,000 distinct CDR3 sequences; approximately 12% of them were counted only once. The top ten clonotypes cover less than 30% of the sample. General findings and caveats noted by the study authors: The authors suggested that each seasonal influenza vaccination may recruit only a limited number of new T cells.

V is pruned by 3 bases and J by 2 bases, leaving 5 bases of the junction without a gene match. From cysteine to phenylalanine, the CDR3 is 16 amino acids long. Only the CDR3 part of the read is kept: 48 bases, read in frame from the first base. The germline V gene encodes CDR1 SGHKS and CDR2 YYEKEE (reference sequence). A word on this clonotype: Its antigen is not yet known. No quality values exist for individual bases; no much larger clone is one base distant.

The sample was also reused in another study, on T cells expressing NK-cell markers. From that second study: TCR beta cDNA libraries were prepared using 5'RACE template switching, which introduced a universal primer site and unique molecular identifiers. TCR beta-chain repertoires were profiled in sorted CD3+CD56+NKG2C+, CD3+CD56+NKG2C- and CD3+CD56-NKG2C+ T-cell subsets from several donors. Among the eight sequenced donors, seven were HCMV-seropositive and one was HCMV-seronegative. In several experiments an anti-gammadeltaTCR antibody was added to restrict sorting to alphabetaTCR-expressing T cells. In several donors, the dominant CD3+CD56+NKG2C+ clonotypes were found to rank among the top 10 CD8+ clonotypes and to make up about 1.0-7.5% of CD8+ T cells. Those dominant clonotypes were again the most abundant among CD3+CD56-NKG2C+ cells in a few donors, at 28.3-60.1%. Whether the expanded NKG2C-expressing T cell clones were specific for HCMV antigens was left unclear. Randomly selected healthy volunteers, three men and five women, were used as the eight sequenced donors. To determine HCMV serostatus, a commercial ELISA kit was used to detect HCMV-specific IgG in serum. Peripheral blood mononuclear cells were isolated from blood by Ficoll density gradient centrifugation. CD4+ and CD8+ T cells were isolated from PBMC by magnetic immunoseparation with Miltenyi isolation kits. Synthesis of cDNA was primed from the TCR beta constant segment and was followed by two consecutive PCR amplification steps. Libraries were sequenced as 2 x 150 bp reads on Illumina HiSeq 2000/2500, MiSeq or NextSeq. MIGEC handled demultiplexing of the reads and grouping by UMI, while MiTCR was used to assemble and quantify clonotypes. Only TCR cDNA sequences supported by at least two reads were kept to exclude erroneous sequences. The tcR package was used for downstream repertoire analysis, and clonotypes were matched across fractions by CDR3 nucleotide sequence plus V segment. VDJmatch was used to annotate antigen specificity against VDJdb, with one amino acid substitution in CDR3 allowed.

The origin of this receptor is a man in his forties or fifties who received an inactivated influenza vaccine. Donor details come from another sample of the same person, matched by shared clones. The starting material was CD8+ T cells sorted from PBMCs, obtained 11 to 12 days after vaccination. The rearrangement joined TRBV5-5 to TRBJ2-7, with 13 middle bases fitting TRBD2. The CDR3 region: CASSSAGTSGAYEQYF. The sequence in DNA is TGTGCCAGCAGCTCCGCCGGGACTAGCGGGGCCTACGAGCAGTACTTC.